The rows below give T cell receptor beta chains drawn from one sample of a study of T cells in pancreatic ductal adenocarcinoma. TCRdb keeps only in-frame clones here, not all; method: immunoSEQ multiplex PCR. The sample shows roughly 100,000 clones, nearly 95% of them seen only once. The specimen sequenced was PBMCs. Receptor source: a human donor with pancreatic ductal adenocarcinoma. Each CDR3 is given with its conserved first and last residue. A D gene is named only where the DNA matches it firmly. The size field is filled for only some rows; it gives once, few, many or a size class.

V gene: TRBV29-1
D gene: TRBD2
J gene: TRBJ2-1
clone size: -
CDR3 protein: CSVDRLAGVVRNEQFF
CDR3 DNA: TGCAGCGTTGATCGGCTAGCGGGAGTGGTAAGAAATGAGCAGTTCTTC

V gene: TRBV18
D gene: TRBD1
J gene: TRBJ1-1
clone size: -
CDR3 protein: CASIRQGRTEAFF
CDR3 DNA: TGTGCCAGCATACGACAGGGTAGGACTGAAGCTTTCTTT

V gene: TRBV18
D gene: -
J gene: TRBJ1-4
clone size: once
CDR3 protein: CASTKGAHEKLFF
CDR3 DNA: TGTGCCAGCACGAAAGGGGCCCATGAAAAACTGTTTTTT

V gene: TRBV9
D gene: TRBD1
J gene: TRBJ2-4
clone size: -
CDR3 protein: CASSARTGLMPPQYF
CDR3 DNA: TGTGCCAGCAGCGCCAGGACAGGTCTAATGCCCCCTCAGTACTTC

V gene: TRBV28
D gene: -
J gene: TRBJ2-2
clone size: -
CDR3 protein: CASSPTPGGTGELFF
CDR3 DNA: TGTGCCAGCAGTCCGACCCCCGGAGGCACCGGGGAGCTGTTTTTT

V gene: TRBV30
D gene: -
J gene: TRBJ2-7
clone size: -
CDR3 protein: CAWSRGRDYEQYF
CDR3 DNA: TGTGCCTGGAGTCGGGGTAGGGACTACGAGCAGTACTTC

V gene: TRBV6-5
D gene: -
J gene: TRBJ2-3
clone size: -
CDR3 protein: CASSPQGTDTQYF
CDR3 DNA: TGTGCCAGCAGTCCCCAGGGCACAGATACGCAGTATTTT

V gene: TRBV5-1
D gene: TRBD1
J gene: TRBJ2-7
clone size: -
CDR3 protein: CASSGDRGYEQYF
CDR3 DNA: TGCGCCAGCAGCGGGGACAGGGGGTACGAGCAGTACTTC

V gene: TRBV5-6
D gene: TRBD2
J gene: TRBJ2-5
clone size: -
CDR3 protein: CASSLRGASGGSETQYF
CDR3 DNA: TGTGCCAGCAGCTTGCGAGGGGCTAGCGGAGGGAGCGAGACCCAGTACTTC

V gene: TRBV4-3
D gene: -
J gene: TRBJ2-3
clone size: -
CDR3 protein: CASSLEGRATDTQYF
CDR3 DNA: TGCGCCAGCAGCCTAGAAGGGAGAGCGACAGATACGCAGTATTTT

V gene: TRBV11-3
D gene: TRBD2
J gene: TRBJ2-5
clone size: -
CDR3 protein: CASSPWGGEETQYF
CDR3 DNA: TGTGCCAGCAGCCCATGGGGGGGGGAGGAGACCCAGTACTTC

V gene: TRBV29-1
D gene: -
J gene: TRBJ2-1
clone size: -
CDR3 protein: CSVAPSVNEQFF
CDR3 DNA: TGCAGCGTTGCCCCTAGCGTAAATGAGCAGTTCTTC

V gene: TRBV11-1
D gene: -
J gene: TRBJ2-3
clone size: -
CDR3 protein: CASSPRLDTDTQYF
CDR3 DNA: TGTGCCAGCAGCCCCCGACTTGACACAGATACGCAGTATTTT

V gene: TRBV18
D gene: -
J gene: TRBJ1-5
clone size: -
CDR3 protein: CASSHGELAGNQPQHF
CDR3 DNA: TGTGCCAGCTCCCACGGGGAATTAGCGGGCAATCAGCCCCAGCATTTT

V gene: TRBV10-3
D gene: TRBD1
J gene: TRBJ1-5
clone size: -
CDR3 protein: CAISESPGQGRNQPQHF
CDR3 DNA: TGTGCCATCAGTGAGTCGCCGGGACAGGGGCGAAATCAGCCCCAGCATTTT

V gene: TRBV27
D gene: TRBD2
J gene: TRBJ2-1
clone size: -
CDR3 protein: CASSSSWTSGGTQFF
CDR3 DNA: TGTGCCAGCAGTTCATCCTGGACTAGCGGGGGAACGCAGTTCTTC

V gene: TRBV10-3
D gene: TRBD2
J gene: TRBJ2-2
clone size: -
CDR3 protein: CAISGRPIAGGGTGELFF
CDR3 DNA: TGTGCCATCAGTGGCCGACCGATAGCGGGAGGCGGCACCGGGGAGCTGTTTTTT

V gene: TRBV19
D gene: TRBD2
J gene: TRBJ2-2
clone size: -
CDR3 protein: CASSIAWTSPRWGELFF
CDR3 DNA: TGTGCCAGTAGTATTGCCTGGACTAGCCCGCGGTGGGGGGAGCTGTTTTTT

V gene: TRBV5-1
D gene: -
J gene: TRBJ2-1
clone size: -
CDR3 protein: CASRRQLDNEQFF
CDR3 DNA: TGCGCCAGCCGGCGGCAGTTGGACAATGAGCAGTTCTTC

V gene: TRBV5-5
D gene: -
J gene: TRBJ1-5
clone size: once
CDR3 protein: CASSPGTGGGQPQHF
CDR3 DNA: TGTGCCAGCAGCCCTGGGACGGGAGGAGGTCAGCCCCAGCATTTT

V gene: TRBV4-1
D gene: -
J gene: TRBJ2-3
clone size: -
CDR3 protein: CASSQQLLGDTQYF
CDR3 DNA: TGCGCCAGCAGCCAACAACTCCTCGGAGATACGCAGTATTTT

V gene: TRBV6-5
D gene: -
J gene: TRBJ2-1
clone size: -
CDR3 protein: CASTQGWNNEQFF
CDR3 DNA: TGTGCCAGCACCCAGGGATGGAACAATGAGCAGTTCTTC

V gene: TRBV29-1
D gene: TRBD2
J gene: TRBJ2-5
clone size: -
CDR3 protein: CSAGGGSPQETQYF
CDR3 DNA: TGCAGCGCCGGGGGGGGGTCCCCCCAAGAGACCCAGTACTTC

V gene: TRBV6-5
D gene: -
J gene: TRBJ1-4
clone size: -
CDR3 protein: CASSYTSGSLNEKLFF
CDR3 DNA: TGTGCCAGCAGTTACACCAGCGGGAGCCTTAATGAAAAACTGTTTTTT

V gene: TRBV10-3
D gene: TRBD1
J gene: TRBJ1-2
clone size: -
CDR3 protein: CAIRGPGQGRSNYGYTF
CDR3 DNA: TGTGCCATCAGAGGACCGGGACAGGGGAGATCTAACTATGGCTACACCTTC

V gene: TRBV5-1
D gene: TRBD1
J gene: TRBJ1-2
clone size: few
CDR3 protein: CASSLGTGGIYGYTF
CDR3 DNA: TGCGCCAGCAGCTTGGGTACAGGGGGGATTTATGGCTACACCTTC

V gene: TRBV4-1
D gene: -
J gene: TRBJ2-7
clone size: -
CDR3 protein: CASSQERGNAGNSEQYF
CDR3 DNA: TGCGCCAGCAGCCAAGAACGGGGTAACGCGGGTAATTCCGAGCAGTACTTC

V gene: TRBV9
D gene: TRBD1
J gene: TRBJ1-3
clone size: once
CDR3 protein: CASSGWDSRSGNTIYF
CDR3 DNA: TGTGCCAGCAGCGGTTGGGACAGCAGATCTGGAAACACCATATATTTT

V gene: TRBV6-5
D gene: -
J gene: TRBJ2-7
clone size: -
CDR3 protein: CASRTGEIYEQYF
CDR3 DNA: TGTGCCAGCAGGACAGGAGAGATCTACGAGCAGTACTTC

V gene: TRBV28
D gene: -
J gene: TRBJ1-5
clone size: -
CDR3 protein: CASSFLGASNQPQHF
CDR3 DNA: TGTGCCAGCAGTTTTTTGGGGGCGAGCAATCAGCCCCAGCATTTT

V gene: TRBV7-2
D gene: -
J gene: TRBJ1-3
clone size: -
CDR3 protein: CASSLASGRGEFPPGNTIYF
CDR3 DNA: TGTGCCAGCAGCTTAGCTAGTGGGAGAGGTGAATTCCCACCTGGAAACACCATATATTTT

V gene: TRBV18
D gene: -
J gene: TRBJ1-5
clone size: once
CDR3 protein: CASSLGEDQPQHF
CDR3 DNA: TGTGCCAGCTCACTTGGGGAGGATCAGCCCCAGCATTTT

V gene: TRBV29-1
D gene: -
J gene: TRBJ2-3
clone size: -
CDR3 protein: CSVEENSGDTQYF
CDR3 DNA: TGCAGCGTTGAAGAGAATTCGGGAGATACGCAGTATTTT

V gene: TRBV6-1
D gene: -
J gene: TRBJ2-7
clone size: -
CDR3 protein: CASSEVADSYEQYF
CDR3 DNA: TGTGCCAGCAGTGAGGTAGCGGACTCCTACGAGCAGTACTTC

V gene: TRBV11-2
D gene: -
J gene: TRBJ1-1
clone size: -
CDR3 protein: CASSLESGMNTEAFF
CDR3 DNA: TGTGCCAGCAGCTTAGAATCGGGGATGAACACTGAAGCTTTCTTT

V gene: TRBV10-3
D gene: TRBD1
J gene: TRBJ1-2
clone size: -
CDR3 protein: CAISGDRGYGYTF
CDR3 DNA: TGTGCCATCAGTGGAGACAGGGGCTATGGCTACACCTTC

V gene: TRBV28
D gene: TRBD1
J gene: TRBJ2-7
clone size: -
CDR3 protein: CASSRTGGYEQYF
CDR3 DNA: TGTGCCAGCAGTCGGACAGGGGGCTACGAGCAGTACTTC

V gene: TRBV28
D gene: -
J gene: TRBJ2-7
clone size: -
CDR3 protein: CASILYEQYF
CDR3 DNA: TGTGCCAGCATTCTCTACGAGCAGTACTTC

V gene: TRBV18
D gene: TRBD1
J gene: TRBJ1-5
clone size: -
CDR3 protein: CASSPGQAINQPQHF
CDR3 DNA: TGTGCCAGCTCACCCGGACAGGCTATCAATCAGCCCCAGCATTTT

V gene: TRBV29-1
D gene: TRBD2
J gene: TRBJ2-7
clone size: -
CDR3 protein: CSVVGLAGVEQYF
CDR3 DNA: TGCAGCGTAGTGGGACTAGCGGGAGTCGAGCAGTACTTC

V gene: TRBV5-1
D gene: -
J gene: TRBJ2-3
clone size: -
CDR3 protein: CASSLPISTDTQYF
CDR3 DNA: TGCGCCAGCAGCTTACCTATTAGCACAGATACGCAGTATTTT

V gene: TRBV27
D gene: -
J gene: TRBJ2-7
clone size: few
CDR3 protein: CASSPGVAGEQYF
CDR3 DNA: TGTGCCAGCAGTCCCGGGGTGGCAGGTGAGCAGTACTTC

V gene: TRBV6-5
D gene: TRBD1
J gene: TRBJ2-7
clone size: -
CDR3 protein: CASSPGQGVYEQYF
CDR3 DNA: TGTGCCAGCAGTCCGGGACAGGGGGTTTACGAGCAGTACTTC

V gene: TRBV7-2
D gene: TRBD1
J gene: TRBJ2-1
clone size: once
CDR3 protein: CASSLVGQGNEQFF
CDR3 DNA: TGTGCCAGCAGCTTAGTAGGACAGGGCAATGAGCAGTTCTTC

V gene: TRBV9
D gene: TRBD1
J gene: TRBJ1-5
clone size: -
CDR3 protein: CASGTGTDYQPQHF
CDR3 DNA: TGTGCCAGCGGAACCGGGACAGATTATCAGCCCCAGCATTTT

V gene: TRBV11-2
D gene: TRBD2
J gene: TRBJ2-7
clone size: -
CDR3 protein: CASSSRTSSTPYEQYF
CDR3 DNA: TGTGCCAGCAGCTCCCGGACTAGCTCGACCCCCTACGAGCAGTACTTC

V gene: TRBV29-1
D gene: TRBD1
J gene: TRBJ2-7
clone size: -
CDR3 protein: CSVAGQGSGEQYF
CDR3 DNA: TGCAGCGTTGCCGGACAGGGGTCGGGCGAGCAGTACTTC

V gene: TRBV18
D gene: -
J gene: TRBJ1-4
clone size: once
CDR3 protein: CASSPRQVNEKLFF
CDR3 DNA: TGTGCCAGCTCACCACGGCAGGTTAATGAAAAACTGTTTTTT

V gene: TRBV11-1
D gene: -
J gene: TRBJ1-4
clone size: -
CDR3 protein: CASSFSDSNEKLFF
CDR3 DNA: TGTGCCAGCAGCTTCTCAGATTCTAATGAAAAACTGTTTTTT

V gene: TRBV28
D gene: TRBD1
J gene: TRBJ2-1
clone size: -
CDR3 protein: CASSRDREIYNEQFF
CDR3 DNA: TGTGCCAGCAGCCGAGACAGGGAGATCTACAATGAGCAGTTCTTC

V gene: TRBV7-9
D gene: TRBD2
J gene: TRBJ2-2
clone size: -
CDR3 protein: CASSLAGGNTGELFF
CDR3 DNA: TGTGCCAGCAGTCTAGCGGGAGGGAACACCGGGGAGCTGTTTTTT